Reported below is one TCR beta chain. Germline values: CDR1 LNHDA, CDR2 SQIVND (reference sequence). The CDR3 runs to 14 residues. The V segment lost 5 bases and the J segment 4 bases; nucleotides outside the gene matches: 5. These data are taken from a study of blood T cell repertoires in COVID-19. For the study at large: Acute and convalescent COVID-19 specimens originated in the United States, Italy and Spain. Sources were T cells, B-cell-depleted T cells, or PBMCs; the material itself was cDNA or gDNA.

In the original processing: Counts of nucleated cells, estimated from reference gene primer amplification, were obtained. Using immunoSEQ multiplex PCR, the repertoire was profiled, and TCRdb retains in-frame clones only, with some absent. V, J and clone size are taken as reported in that table, and D and trimming were inferred from the DNA itself. The sample lists under 150,000 clones, around 88% seen once, with 5.5% to 6% in the top ten. The sequence was collected from a man aged 80 or over with active or convalescent COVID-19. The chain links TRBV19 to TRBJ2-1, with 7 positions matching TRBD1. Sequencing input: peripheral blood. The CDR3 is CASSRDSEYNEQFF. The DNA of the CDR3 is TGTGCCAGTAGTCGGGACAGCGAGTACAATGAGCAGTTCTTC.